Listed below are T cell receptor beta chains from one sample, sequenced in a study of cytotoxic CD8 clonotypes in ibrutinib-treated CLL. Measured with immunoSEQ multiplex PCR; TCRdb has only the in-frame clones, and not every one. The repertoire holds thousands of clones, with around four fifths as singletons. The sequences come from PBMCs, collected before ibrutinib treatment. The source is a human donor with chronic lymphocytic leukemia. Each CDR3 is given with its conserved first and last residue. Each record gives: J gene, V gene, D gene, clone size, CDR3 protein, CDR3 DNA. The D gene is left open where the match is weak. Size is stated for part of the rows, as once, few or many counts, or as a class when the clone is expanded.

TRBJ2-1	TRBV4-3	TRBD2	once	CASSQDMVIGLAGTGDNEQFF	TGCGCCAGCAGCCAAGATATGGTCATAGGGCTAGCGGGAACGGGCGACAATGAGCAGTTCTTC
TRBJ1-2	TRBV30	NA	NA	CAWSLGMAGAGGGYTF	TGTGCCTGGAGTCTAGGGATGGCAGGGGCGGGAGGCGGCTACACCTTC
TRBJ2-7	TRBV5-6	NA	NA	CASSLVSAGNQQYF	TGTGCCAGCAGCTTGGTCTCGGCAGGGAATCAGCAGTACTTC
TRBJ2-7	TRBV5-1	TRBD2	NA	CASSLGLSVAGASYEQYF	TGCGCCAGCAGCTTGGGTCTTTCGGTAGCGGGTGCCTCCTACGAGCAGTACTTC
TRBJ2-1	TRBV5-1	TRBD1	NA	CASRIRQGGYNEQFF	TGCGCCAGCAGAATCCGACAGGGGGGGTACAATGAGCAGTTCTTC
TRBJ1-2	TRBV19	TRBD1	few	CASSISGQGAGGYTF	TGTGCCAGTAGTATCTCGGGACAGGGGGCCGGCGGCTACACCTTC
TRBJ2-7	TRBV15	TRBD2	few	CATSRDLPGLSYEQYF	TGTGCCACCAGCAGAGATCTCCCGGGACTATCCTACGAGCAGTACTTC
TRBJ2-2	TRBV18	NA	NA	CASSPPGELFF	TGTGCCAGCTCACCCCCAGGGGAGCTGTTTTTT
TRBJ2-1	TRBV5-1	TRBD1	NA	CASSLRQGAPLAYNEQFF	TGCGCCAGCAGCTTAAGGCAGGGGGCCCCGTTAGCCTACAATGAGCAGTTCTTC
TRBJ2-7	TRBV18	NA	once	CASSPGRAYEQYF	TGTGCCAGCTCACCGGGAAGGGCCTACGAGCAGTACTTC
TRBJ1-4	TRBV4-3	NA	NA	CASSQAYLNEKLFF	TGCGCCAGCAGCCAAGCGTATCTGAATGAAAAACTGTTTTTT
TRBJ2-5	TRBV7-9	TRBD1	once	CASSSPGGIRETQYF	TGTGCCAGCAGCTCCCCAGGGGGTATTAGAGAGACCCAGTACTTC
TRBJ1-3	TRBV28	NA	NA	CASSLQGSGNTIYF	TGTGCCAGCAGTTTGCAGGGCTCTGGAAACACCATATATTTT
TRBJ2-2	TRBV28	TRBD1	NA	CASSSDRGSVAGELFF	TGTGCCAGCAGCTCGGACAGGGGGTCGGTGGCCGGGGAGCTGTTTTTT
TRBJ2-7	TRBV4-1	TRBD1	NA	CASSQRQGKAYEQYF	TGCGCCAGCAGCCAAAGACAGGGGAAGGCCTACGAGCAGTACTTC
TRBJ2-1	TRBV7-8	NA	few	CASSPAGFNEQFF	TGTGCCAGCAGCCCGGCGGGTTTCAATGAGCAGTTCTTC
TRBJ2-1	TRBV6-6	NA	NA	CASSYVGNEQFF	TGTGCCAGCAGTTACGTTGGAAATGAGCAGTTCTTC
TRBJ2-1	TRBV27	NA	NA	CASSLSGWRGNEQFF	TGTGCCAGCAGTTTGTCCGGGTGGAGGGGAAATGAGCAGTTCTTC
TRBJ2-3	TRBV9	TRBD2	NA	CASSVVSSGFDTQYF	TGTGCCAGCAGCGTAGTTTCTAGCGGATTCGATACGCAGTATTTT
TRBJ2-3	TRBV5-6	TRBD2	NA	CASSLWSAGDEADTQYF	TGTGCCAGCAGCTTGTGGTCAGCGGGAGATGAGGCAGATACGCAGTATTTT
TRBJ2-7	TRBV11-2	TRBD1	NA	CASSQGVEQYF	TGTGCCAGCAGCCAGGGGGTCGAGCAGTACTTC
TRBJ2-5	TRBV7-3	NA	once	CASSQRQVSRQYF	TGTGCCAGCAGCCAGCGACAGGTTTCGCGCCAGTACTTC
TRBJ1-1	TRBV7-9	NA	NA	CASSRRSNTEAFF	TGTGCCAGCAGCCGACGATCAAACACTGAAGCTTTCTTT
TRBJ1-1	TRBV7-2	TRBD1	once	CASSLGGTVANTEAFF	TGTGCCAGCAGCTTAGGGGGGACAGTTGCGAACACTGAAGCTTTCTTT
TRBJ2-2	TRBV7-2	TRBD2	NA	CGSYNAGGFGELFF	TGTGGGAGCTATAATGCGGGGGGATTCGGGGAGCTGTTTTTT
TRBJ1-1	TRBV30	NA	NA	CASKVVRNTEAFF	TGTGCCTCGAAGGTGGTCAGGAACACTGAAGCTTTCTTT
TRBJ2-2	TRBV7-2	NA	NA	CASNGFQRTGELFF	TGTGCCAGCAACGGGTTCCAGAGGACCGGGGAGCTGTTTTTT
TRBJ2-7	TRBV19	NA	NA	CASSKLGVAYEQYF	TGTGCCAGTAGTAAGCTAGGGGTTGCCTACGAGCAGTACTTC
TRBJ2-2	TRBV7-3	NA	NA	CASSLIAGTGELFF	TGTGCCAGCAGCTTAATTGCTGGAACCGGGGAGCTGTTTTTT
TRBJ2-4	TRBV23-1	NA	NA	CASSQSAEPGQGTEIQYF	TGCGCCAGCAGTCAATCCGCGGAGCCGGGACAAGGGACCGAGATTCAGTACTTC
TRBJ2-7	TRBV10-3	NA	NA	CAISESWDPSYEQYF	TGTGCCATCAGTGAGTCCTGGGACCCTTCCTACGAGCAGTACTTC
TRBJ1-1	TRBV28	NA	NA	CASSLIGRRRGTEAFF	TGTGCCAGCAGTTTAATCGGGCGCAGGCGGGGCACTGAAGCTTTCTTT
TRBJ1-4	TRBV7-2	NA	once	CASSLDSPRYEKLFF	TGTGCCAGCAGCTTAGACAGTCCTCGTTATGAAAAACTGTTTTTT
TRBJ2-3	TRBV7-8	NA	NA	CASSSPEDTDTQYF	TGTGCCAGCAGCTCGCCGGAGGACACAGATACGCAGTATTTT
TRBJ2-1	TRBV18	TRBD1	NA	CASSPPGRGPYNEQFF	TGTGCCAGCTCACCACCAGGCAGGGGGCCCTACAATGAGCAGTTCTTC
TRBJ1-1	TRBV18	NA	NA	CASSPADPVLNTEAFF	TGTGCCAGCTCACCGGCAGACCCAGTCCTGAACACTGAAGCTTTCTTT
TRBJ1-1	TRBV28	NA	few	CASRGVRVRLTEAFF	TGTGCCAGCAGGGGGGTGAGGGTTCGGCTCACTGAAGCTTTCTTT
TRBJ1-1	TRBV19	NA	few	CASSTSRAAFF	TGTGCCAGTAGTACCTCTCGGGCGGCTTTCTTT
TRBJ1-2	TRBV30	NA	NA	CAWSLTGLFVNTF	TGTGCCTGGAGTCTCACAGGGCTCTTCGTCAACACCTTC
TRBJ2-7	TRBV5-1	NA	NA	CASSSGGAGKYEQYF	TGCGCCAGCAGCTCTGGGGGGGCCGGGAAGTACGAGCAGTACTTC
TRBJ1-5	TRBV7-2	NA	NA	CASSLDSTNQPQHF	TGTGCCAGCAGCTTAGACAGCACTAATCAGCCCCAGCATTTT
TRBJ2-2	TRBV19	TRBD1	NA	CASSMGTDRTGELFF	TGTGCCAGTAGTATGGGGACAGATCGGACCGGGGAGCTGTTTTTT
TRBJ1-5	TRBV18	NA	NA	CASFPPGAMCQPQHF	TGTGCCAGCTTCCCGCCAGGGGCGATGTGCCAGCCCCAGCATTTT
TRBJ1-4	TRBV4-2	NA	few	CASSQDATAWGEKLFF	TGTGCCAGCAGCCAAGATGCGACAGCATGGGGTGAAAAACTGTTTTTT
TRBJ2-7	TRBV7-2	NA	once	CASTQAAGNYEQYF	TGTGCCAGCACCCAGGCGGCGGGAAACTACGAGCAGTACTTC
TRBJ1-1	TRBV7-2	NA	NA	CASSVRDPKPATEAFF	TGTGCCAGCAGTGTTAGGGACCCAAAGCCTGCAACTGAAGCTTTCTTT
TRBJ2-5	TRBV18	NA	NA	CASSPRKGDGETQYF	TGTGCCAGCTCACCACGGAAGGGGGATGGGGAGACCCAGTACTTC
TRBJ1-2	TRBV4-2	NA	NA	CASSQDVAGEGYTF	TGTGCCAGCAGCCAAGATGTCGCAGGGGAGGGCTACACCTTC
TRBJ2-5	TRBV6-1	NA	NA	CASSFTKLQETQYF	TGTGCCAGCAGCTTCACCAAACTCCAAGAGACCCAGTACTTC
TRBJ2-5	TRBV5-1	NA	NA	CASGEGAGLETQYF	TGCGCCAGCGGGGAAGGGGCGGGCTTAGAGACCCAGTACTTC
TRBJ2-1	TRBV5-4	TRBD2	NA	CASSSSGTSYNEQFF	TGTGCCAGCAGCTCTAGCGGGACCTCCTACAATGAGCAGTTCTTC
TRBJ2-5	TRBV30	TRBD1	NA	CAWSDRDRGAQAQYF	TGTGCCTGGAGTGACCGGGACAGGGGCGCCCAGGCCCAGTACTTC
TRBJ1-5	TRBV27	TRBD1	NA	CASSDRGRSLRNNQPQHF	TGTGCCAGCAGTGACAGGGGGAGGTCACTGAGGAACAATCAGCCCCAGCATTTT
TRBJ2-7	TRBV18	TRBD1	NA	CASSPDRAAGVQYF	TGTGCCAGCTCACCGGACAGGGCAGCTGGGGTGCAGTACTTC
TRBJ2-1	TRBV6-1	TRBD2	NA	CASSQGTSGYNEQFF	TGTGCCAGCAGTCAGGGGACTAGCGGATACAATGAGCAGTTCTTC
TRBJ2-4	TRBV7-8	TRBD1	NA	CASSQITGQGLRLAKNIQYF	TGTGCCAGCAGCCAAATAACGGGACAGGGGCTGCGTCTAGCCAAAAACATTCAGTACTTC
TRBJ2-7	TRBV6-5	TRBD1	NA	CASSVGQGGEQYF	TGTGCCAGCAGCGTCGGACAGGGTGGCGAGCAGTACTTC
TRBJ1-4	TRBV19	NA	NA	CASTPPGSQGRKLFF	TGTGCCAGTACCCCACCTGGCTCTCAAGGGCGGAAACTGTTTTTT